What follows describes a single T cell receptor beta chain. Its antigen is currently unknown. This CDR3 spans 16 amino acids. Germline-derived CDR1 and CDR2 are LNHDA and SQIVND (reference sequence). The V gene lost 5 bases and the J gene lost 1 base, with 17 bases spanning the gap. Profiled with immunoSEQ multiplex PCR; TCRdb holds only in-frame clones, not every one. The sample has 15,000 to 20,000 clones, 76% seen once; the top ten hold 15% to 20%. This specimen comes from a study of vaccination effects on CD4 cells after COVID-19. Findings of the study overall: Limitations: small convalescent group and missing early post-infection timepoints. After vaccination of healthy people, only 1 of 255 vaccine-induced clones cross-reacted with common cold coronaviruses.

Prior to sequencing, the ViraFEST assay stimulated PBMC with viral peptide pools, which expanded the antigen-specific CD4+ T cells. Culture proceeded for nine to ten days, and CD4+ T cells were then isolated. Participants received two doses of either the BNT162b2 or mRNA-1273 vaccine. Vaccine recipients, nucleocapsid antibody negative, had no prior SARS-CoV-2 infection. A half-medium replacement with IL-2 medium was carried out on days 3 and 7. The clonotype comes from a human donor who received a COVID-19 vaccine. The source material was CD4+ T cells from PBMCs cultured with HCoV-NL63 spike peptides, sampled after COVID-19 vaccination. V and J are TRBV19 and TRBJ1-2, with D hard to call. The CDR3 nucleotides are TGTGCCAGTAGTGCGACTCCTCCGGGAGATAACTATGGCTACACCTTC. Residues: CASSATPPGDNYGYTF. The full variable domain, with the rest looked up from reference TRBV19 and TRBJ1-2, is DGGITQSPKYLFRKEGQNVTLSCEQNLNHDAMYWYRQDPGQGLRLIYYSQIVNDFQKGDIAEGYSVSREKKESFPLTVTSAQKNPTAFYLCASSATPPGDNYGYTFGSGTRLTVV.